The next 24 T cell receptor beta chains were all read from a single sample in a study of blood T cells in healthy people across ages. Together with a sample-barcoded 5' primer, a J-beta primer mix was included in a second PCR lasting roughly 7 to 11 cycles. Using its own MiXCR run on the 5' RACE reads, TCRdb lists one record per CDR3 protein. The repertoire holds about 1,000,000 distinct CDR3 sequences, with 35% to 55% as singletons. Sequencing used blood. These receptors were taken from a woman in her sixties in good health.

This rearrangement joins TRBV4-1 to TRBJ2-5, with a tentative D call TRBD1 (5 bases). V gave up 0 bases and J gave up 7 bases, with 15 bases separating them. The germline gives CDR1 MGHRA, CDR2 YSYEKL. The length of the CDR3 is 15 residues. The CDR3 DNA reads TGCGCCAGCAGCCAAGATGAGGACACCTCGGGGACCCAGTACTTC. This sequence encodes CASSQDEDTSGTQYF.

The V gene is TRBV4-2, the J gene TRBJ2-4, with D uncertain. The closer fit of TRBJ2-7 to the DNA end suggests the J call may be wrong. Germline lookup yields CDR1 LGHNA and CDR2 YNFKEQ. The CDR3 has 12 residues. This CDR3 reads CASSQEVSEQYF. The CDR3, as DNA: TGTGCCAGCAGCCAAGAAGTCTCCGAGCAGTACTTC.

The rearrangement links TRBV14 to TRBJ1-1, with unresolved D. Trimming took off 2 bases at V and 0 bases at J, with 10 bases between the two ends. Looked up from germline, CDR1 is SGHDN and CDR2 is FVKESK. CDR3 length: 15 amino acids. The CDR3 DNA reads TGTGCCAGCAGCCAATGGGAGGTTATGAACACTGAAGCTTTCTTT. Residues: CASSQWEVMNTEAFF.

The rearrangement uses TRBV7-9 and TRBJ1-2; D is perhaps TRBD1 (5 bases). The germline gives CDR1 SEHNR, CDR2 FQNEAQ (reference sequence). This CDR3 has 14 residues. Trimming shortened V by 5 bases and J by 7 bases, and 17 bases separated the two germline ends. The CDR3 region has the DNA TGTGCCAGCAGCCCCTTATGGGGCAGTCTTGGCTACACCTTC. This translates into CASSPLWGSLGYTF.

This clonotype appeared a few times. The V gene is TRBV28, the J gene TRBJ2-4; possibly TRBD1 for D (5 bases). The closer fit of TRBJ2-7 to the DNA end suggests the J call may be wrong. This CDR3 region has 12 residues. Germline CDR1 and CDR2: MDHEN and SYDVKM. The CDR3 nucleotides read TGTGCCAGCCGCTCAGGGCGCTACGAGCAGTACTTC. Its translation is CASRSGRYEQYF.

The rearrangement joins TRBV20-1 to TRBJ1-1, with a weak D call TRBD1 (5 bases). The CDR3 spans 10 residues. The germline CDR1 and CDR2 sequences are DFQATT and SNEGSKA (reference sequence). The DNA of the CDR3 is TGCGGCAGACAGAGGGGTGAAGCTTTCTTT. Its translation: CGRQRGEAFF.

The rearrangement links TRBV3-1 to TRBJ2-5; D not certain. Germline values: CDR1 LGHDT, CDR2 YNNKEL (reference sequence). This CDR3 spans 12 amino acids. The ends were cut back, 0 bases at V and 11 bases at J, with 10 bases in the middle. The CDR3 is CASSQDEIWQYF. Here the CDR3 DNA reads TGTGCCAGCAGCCAAGATGAAATTTGGCAGTACTTC.

CDR3 region: CSARGTRGFNYGYTF. The CDR3 DNA follows: TGCAGTGCTAGAGGGACAAGGGGTTTCAACTATGGCTACACCTTC. The genes are TRBV20-1 and TRBJ1-2; maybe TRBD1 (5 bases). The CDR3 is 15 residues long. V lost 1 base to trimming and J lost 2 bases, with 14 bases between them. Germline V gene sequence: CDR1 DFQATT, CDR2 SNEGSKA (reference sequence).

CDR3 coding DNA: TGTGCCAGCAGAGGGGGATTCGGGAACATTCAGTACTTC. It is translated as CASRGGFGNIQYF. J is TRBJ2-4 and V is TRBV6-5; tentatively, D is TRBD1 (6 bases). Germline V lookup: CDR1 MNHEY, CDR2 SVGAGI. The CDR3 runs to 13 residues. Deletions cut 6 bases from V and 7 bases from J, with 13 bases between.

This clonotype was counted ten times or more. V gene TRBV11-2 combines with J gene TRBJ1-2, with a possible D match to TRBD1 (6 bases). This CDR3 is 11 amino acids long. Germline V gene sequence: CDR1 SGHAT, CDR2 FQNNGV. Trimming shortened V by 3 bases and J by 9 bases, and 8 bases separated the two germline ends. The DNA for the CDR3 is TGTGCCAGCAGCTTCGGGGGCAGCTACACCTTC. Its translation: CASSFGGSYTF.

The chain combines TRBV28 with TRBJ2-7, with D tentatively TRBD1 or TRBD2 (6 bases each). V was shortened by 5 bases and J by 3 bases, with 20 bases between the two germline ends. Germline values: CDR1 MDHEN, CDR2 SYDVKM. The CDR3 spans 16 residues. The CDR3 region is CASSTRRGGGFYEQYF. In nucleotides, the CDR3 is TGTGCCAGCAGTACCCGACGAGGAGGGGGGTTCTACGAGCAGTACTTC.

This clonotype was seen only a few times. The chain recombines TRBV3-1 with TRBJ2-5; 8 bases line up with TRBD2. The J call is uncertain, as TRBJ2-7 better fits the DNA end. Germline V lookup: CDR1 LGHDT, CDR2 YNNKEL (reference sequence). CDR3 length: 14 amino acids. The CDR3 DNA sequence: TGTGCCAGCAGCCAGAGGACGGGAGGGAGCGAGCAGTACTTC. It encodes CASSQRTGGSEQYF.

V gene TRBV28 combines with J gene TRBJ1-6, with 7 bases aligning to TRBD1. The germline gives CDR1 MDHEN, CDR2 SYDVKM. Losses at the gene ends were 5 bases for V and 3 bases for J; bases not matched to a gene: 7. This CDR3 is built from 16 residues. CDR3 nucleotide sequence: TGTGCCAGCAGTCGGGACAGCAGTTACTATAATTCACCCCTCCACTTT. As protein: CASSRDSSYYNSPLHF.

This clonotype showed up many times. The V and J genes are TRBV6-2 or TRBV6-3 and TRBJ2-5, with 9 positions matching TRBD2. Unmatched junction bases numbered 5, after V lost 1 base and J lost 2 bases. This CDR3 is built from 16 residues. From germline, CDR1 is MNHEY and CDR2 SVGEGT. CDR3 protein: CASSYYPSGDQETQYF. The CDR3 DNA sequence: TGTGCCAGCAGTTACTACCCTAGCGGGGATCAAGAGACCCAGTACTTC.

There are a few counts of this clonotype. In DNA, the CDR3 is TGCGCCAGCAGCTTACAGGGTATTAGCACAGATACGCAGTATTTT. Translated, it gives CASSLQGISTDTQYF. The V call is TRBV5-1, the J call TRBJ2-3; D perhaps matches TRBD1 (6 bases). The CDR3 covers 15 residues. Germline V gene data show CDR1 as SGHRS and CDR2 as YFSETQ. V was clipped by 2 bases and J by 0 bases, with 10 bases between them.

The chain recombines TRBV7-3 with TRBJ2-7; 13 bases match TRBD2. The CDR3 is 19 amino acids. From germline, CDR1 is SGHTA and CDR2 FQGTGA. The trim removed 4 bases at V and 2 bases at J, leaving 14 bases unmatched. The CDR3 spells CASSSAGTSGTHHTYEQYF. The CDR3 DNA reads TGTGCCAGCAGCTCCGCCGGGACTAGCGGGACCCACCACACCTACGAGCAGTACTTC.

CDR3 in DNA: TGTGCCAGCATAAACCCCATTAGGGAGGTGGTATGTTGGACCCAGTACTTC. Translating it yields CASINPIREVVCWTQYF. The gene calls are TRBV12-3 or TRBV12-4 and TRBJ2-5; a weak D match, TRBD2 (6 bases). Trimming removed 7 bases at V and 7 bases at J, with 28 bases between. The CDR3 runs to 17 residues.

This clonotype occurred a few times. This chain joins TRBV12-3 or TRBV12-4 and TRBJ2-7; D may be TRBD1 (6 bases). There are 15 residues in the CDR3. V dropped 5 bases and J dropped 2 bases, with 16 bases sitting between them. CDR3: CASSPRTVYAYEQYF. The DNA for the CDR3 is TGTGCCAGCAGTCCCCGGACAGTGTACGCCTACGAGCAGTACTTC.

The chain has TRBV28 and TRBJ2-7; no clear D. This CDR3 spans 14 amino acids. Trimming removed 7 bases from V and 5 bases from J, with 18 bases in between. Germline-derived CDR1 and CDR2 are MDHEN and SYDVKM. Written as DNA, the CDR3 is TGTGCCAGCAAACCTGGGTCCCCACCCCACGAGCAGTACTTC. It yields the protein CASKPGSPPHEQYF.

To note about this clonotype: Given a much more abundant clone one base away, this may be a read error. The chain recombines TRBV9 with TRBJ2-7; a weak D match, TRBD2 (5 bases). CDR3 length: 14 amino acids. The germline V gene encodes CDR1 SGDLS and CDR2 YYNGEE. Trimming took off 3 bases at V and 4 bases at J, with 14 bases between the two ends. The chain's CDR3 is CASSASEVGYEQYF. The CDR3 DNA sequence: TGTGCCAGCAGCGCCTCGGAGGTAGGATACGAGCAGTACTTC.

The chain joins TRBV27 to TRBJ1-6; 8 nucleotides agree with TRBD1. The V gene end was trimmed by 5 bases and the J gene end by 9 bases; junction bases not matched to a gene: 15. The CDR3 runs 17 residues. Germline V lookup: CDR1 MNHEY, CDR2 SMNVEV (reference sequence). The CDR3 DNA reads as TGTGCCAGCAGTCCCCGGACAGGGAACGGGGCGGTTTCACCCCTCCACTTT. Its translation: CASSPRTGNGAVSPLHF.

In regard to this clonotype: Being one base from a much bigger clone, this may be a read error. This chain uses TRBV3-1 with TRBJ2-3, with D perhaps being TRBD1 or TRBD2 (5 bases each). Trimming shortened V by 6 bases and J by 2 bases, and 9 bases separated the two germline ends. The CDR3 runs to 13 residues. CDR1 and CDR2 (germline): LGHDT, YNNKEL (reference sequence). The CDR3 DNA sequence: TGTGCCAGCAGGGGGACCCTCACAGATACGCAGTATTTT. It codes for CASRGTLTDTQYF.

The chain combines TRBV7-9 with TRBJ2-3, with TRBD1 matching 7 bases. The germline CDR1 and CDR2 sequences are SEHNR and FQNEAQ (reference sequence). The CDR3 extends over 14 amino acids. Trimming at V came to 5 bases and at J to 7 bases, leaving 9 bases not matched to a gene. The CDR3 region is CASSPTGAPYTQYF. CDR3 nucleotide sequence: TGTGCCAGCAGCCCCACAGGGGCCCCCTATACGCAGTATTTT.

CDR3 in amino acids: CASSGGAFDEQYF. Written as DNA, the CDR3 is TGTGCCAGCAGTGGGGGGGCATTCGACGAGCAGTACTTC. This rearrangement joins TRBV27 to TRBJ2-7; tentatively, D is TRBD2 (7 bases). V shed 5 bases and J shed 5 bases, with 13 bases lying between them. This CDR3 region has 13 residues. CDR1 is MNHEY and CDR2 is SMNVEV in the germline V gene (reference sequence).